This T cell receptor beta chain was retrieved from a study of cytomegalovirus exposure and HLA in healthy donors. Study observations and caveats: Reported performance of the classifier showed diagnosis of cytomegalovirus status with high specificity and sensitivity.

Details on this clone: Its antigen is unknown.

The PCR made use of 60 Vbeta and 13 Jbeta primers. Produced via immunoSEQ multiplex PCR; TCRdb's table is partial and in-frame only. Seen here are 110,000 to 150,000 clones, more than 75% observed once, and the top ten hold 4.5% to 6.5%. Sequencing was performed on PBMCs. This TCR derives from a male donor in good health and CMV-seronegative.

The CDR3 is CASSGRAGRVTGELFF. Here the CDR3 DNA reads TGTGCCAGCAGCGGGCGGGCAGGAAGGGTGACCGGGGAGCTGTTTTTT. V gene TRBV4-2 combines with J gene TRBJ2-2, with D possibly being TRBD2 (5 bases). CDR1 is LGHNA, CDR2 YNFKEQ, per germline. V lost 5 bases to trimming and J lost 5 bases, with 18 bases between them. The CDR3 runs to 16 residues.